This T cell receptor beta chain was identified during a study of blood T cells in healthy people across ages. Study background: Template switching recovered approximately one barcoded beta molecule for every two T cells. General study results and limits: A strong correlation was found between TCR beta diversity and the percentage of naive T cells.

This clonotype was picked up a small number of times. Its matching antigen is unknown. Every sample yielded at least 6 million isolated PBMCs. Sample-barcoded 5' priming and a J-beta primer mix drove a second PCR of 7 to 11 cycles. TCRdb re-called the 5' RACE reads through MiXCR, storing one row per CDR3 protein. Of some 940,000 distinct CDR3 sequences in the sample, just under 30% were seen once. These data were likewise used in another study, on T cells of mothers and their children. From that paper: Regardless of relatedness, pairs show thymic selection shaping TCR recombination output in a similar manner.

Sequences were obtained from blood. This sequence originates from a middle-aged woman in good health.

The CDR3 reads CASSLEGQQVQPQHF. The DNA of the CDR3 is TGTGCCAGCAGCCTGGAAGGACAGCAGGTTCAGCCCCAGCATTTT. The V gene is TRBV9, the J gene TRBJ1-5; D possibly corresponds to TRBD1 (6 bases). The CDR3 has 15 residues. V was trimmed by 4 bases and J by 6 bases, leaving 17 bases between them. From germline, CDR1 is SGDLS and CDR2 YYNGEE.